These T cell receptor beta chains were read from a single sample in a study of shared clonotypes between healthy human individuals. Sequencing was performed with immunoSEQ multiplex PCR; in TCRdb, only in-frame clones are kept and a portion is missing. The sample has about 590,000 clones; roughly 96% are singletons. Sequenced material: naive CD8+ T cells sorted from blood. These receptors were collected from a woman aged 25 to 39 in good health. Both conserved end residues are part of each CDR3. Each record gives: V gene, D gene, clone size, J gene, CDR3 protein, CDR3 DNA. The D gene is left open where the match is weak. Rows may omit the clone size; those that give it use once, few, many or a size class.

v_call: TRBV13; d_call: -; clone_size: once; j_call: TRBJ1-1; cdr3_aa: CASSFRVMNTEAFF; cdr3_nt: TGTGCCAGCAGCTTCCGGGTCATGAACACTGAAGCTTTCTTT
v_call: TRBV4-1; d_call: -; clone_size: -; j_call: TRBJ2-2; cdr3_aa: CASSQEGNGVGELFF; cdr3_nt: TGCGCCAGCAGCCAAGAGGGGAACGGGGTCGGGGAGCTGTTTTTT
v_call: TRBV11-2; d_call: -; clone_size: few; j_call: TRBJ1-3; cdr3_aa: CASSSRESSGNTIYF; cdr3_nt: TGTGCCAGCAGCTCAAGGGAAAGCTCTGGAAACACCATATATTTT
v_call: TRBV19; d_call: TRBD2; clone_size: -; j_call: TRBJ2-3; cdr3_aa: CASSILSGRGTDTQYF; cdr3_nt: TGTGCCAGTAGTATCCTTAGCGGGAGGGGAACAGATACGCAGTATTTT
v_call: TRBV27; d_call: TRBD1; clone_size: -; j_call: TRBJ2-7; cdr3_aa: CASSSRDRGQYEQYF; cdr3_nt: TGTGCCAGCAGTTCCAGGGACAGGGGACAGTACGAGCAGTACTTC
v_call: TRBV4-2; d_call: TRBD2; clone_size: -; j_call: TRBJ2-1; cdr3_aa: CASSQVLAGNYNEQFF; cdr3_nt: TGTGCCAGCAGCCAAGTTCTAGCGGGAAACTACAATGAGCAGTTCTTC
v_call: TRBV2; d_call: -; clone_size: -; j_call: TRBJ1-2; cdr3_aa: CASSGLRASLNYGYTF; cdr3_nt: TGTGCCAGCAGTGGCCTCCGCGCGTCCCTAAATTATGGCTACACCTTC
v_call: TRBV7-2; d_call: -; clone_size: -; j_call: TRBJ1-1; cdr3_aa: CASSPIGPNTEAFF; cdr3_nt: TGTGCCAGCAGCCCGATAGGACCCAACACTGAAGCTTTCTTT
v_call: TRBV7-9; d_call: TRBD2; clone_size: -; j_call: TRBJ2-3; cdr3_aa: CASIPGLAGTDTQYF; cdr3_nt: TGTGCCAGCATCCCCGGACTAGCGGGGACAGATACGCAGTATTTT
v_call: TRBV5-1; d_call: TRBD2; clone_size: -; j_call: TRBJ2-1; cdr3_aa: CASSLGTSGNNEQFF; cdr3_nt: TGCGCCAGCAGCTTGGGGACTAGCGGTAACAATGAGCAGTTCTTC
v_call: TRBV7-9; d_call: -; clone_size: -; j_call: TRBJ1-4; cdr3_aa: CASSPGFFATNEKLFF; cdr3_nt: TGTGCCAGCAGCCCGGGCTTCTTTGCAACTAATGAAAAACTGTTTTTT
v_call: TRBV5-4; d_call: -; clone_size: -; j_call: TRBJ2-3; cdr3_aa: CASSLAIVGTDTQYF; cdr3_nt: TGTGCCAGCAGCTTGGCAATCGTAGGGACAGATACGCAGTATTTT
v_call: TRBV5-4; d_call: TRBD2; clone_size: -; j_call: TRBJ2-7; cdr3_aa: CASSLSWTSGYEQYF; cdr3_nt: TGTGCCAGCAGCTTGTCGTGGACTAGCGGATACGAGCAGTACTTC
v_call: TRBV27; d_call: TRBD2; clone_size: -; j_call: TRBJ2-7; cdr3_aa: CASSWGTSGSYEQYF; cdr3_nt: TGTGCCAGCAGTTGGGGGACTAGCGGTTCCTACGAGCAGTACTTC
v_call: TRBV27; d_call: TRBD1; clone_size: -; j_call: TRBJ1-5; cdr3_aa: CASSLWAGGHQPQHF; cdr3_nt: TGTGCCAGCAGTTTATGGGCAGGGGGCCATCAGCCCCAGCATTTT
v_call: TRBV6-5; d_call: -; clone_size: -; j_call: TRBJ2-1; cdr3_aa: CASSYSNFGEQFF; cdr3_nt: TGTGCCAGCAGTTACTCGAATTTCGGTGAGCAGTTCTTC
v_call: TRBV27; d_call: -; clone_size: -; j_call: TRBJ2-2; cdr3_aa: CASSLIALAESGELFF; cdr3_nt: TGTGCCAGCAGTTTAATTGCTCTAGCCGAGTCCGGGGAGCTGTTTTTT
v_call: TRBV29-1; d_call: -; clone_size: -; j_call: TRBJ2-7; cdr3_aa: CSVDNSETYEQYF; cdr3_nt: TGCAGCGTTGATAATAGTGAAACCTACGAGCAGTACTTC
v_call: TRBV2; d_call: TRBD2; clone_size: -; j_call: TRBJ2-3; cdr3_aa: CASWTSGTDTQYF; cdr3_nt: TGTGCCAGTTGGACTAGCGGCACAGATACGCAGTATTTT
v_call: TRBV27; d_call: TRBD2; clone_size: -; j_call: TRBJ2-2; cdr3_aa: CASSRSGKYTGELFF; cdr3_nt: TGTGCCAGCAGTCGTAGCGGGAAGTACACCGGGGAGCTGTTTTTT
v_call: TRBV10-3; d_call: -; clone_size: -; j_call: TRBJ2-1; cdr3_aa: CAISESRGRERYNEQFF; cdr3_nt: TGTGCCATCAGTGAAAGCAGGGGGCGGGAGAGGTACAATGAGCAGTTCTTC
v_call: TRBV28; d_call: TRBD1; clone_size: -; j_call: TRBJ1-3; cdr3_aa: CASSLTWGTVLPGNTIYF; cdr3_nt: TGTGCCAGCAGTTTAACCTGGGGGACAGTCTTACCTGGAAACACCATATATTTT
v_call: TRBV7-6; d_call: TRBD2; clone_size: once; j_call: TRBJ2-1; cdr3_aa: CATSGLAAYNEQFF; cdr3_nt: TGTGCCACCTCGGGACTAGCCGCATACAATGAGCAGTTCTTC
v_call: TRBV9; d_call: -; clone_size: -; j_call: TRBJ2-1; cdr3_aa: CASSQTGTTYNEQFF; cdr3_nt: TGTGCCAGCAGCCAGACAGGAACCACCTACAATGAGCAGTTCTTC
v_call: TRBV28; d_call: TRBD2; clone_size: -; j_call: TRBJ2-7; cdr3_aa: CASSFGLAGVEYEQYF; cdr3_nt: TGTGCCAGCAGTTTTGGACTAGCGGGAGTAGAATACGAGCAGTACTTC
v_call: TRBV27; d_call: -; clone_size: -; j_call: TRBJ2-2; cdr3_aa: CASKQGSTGELFF; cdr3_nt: TGTGCCAGCAAACAGGGAAGCACCGGGGAGCTGTTTTTT
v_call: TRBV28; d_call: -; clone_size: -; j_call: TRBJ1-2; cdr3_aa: CASSLAGMGGYTF; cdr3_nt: TGTGCCAGCAGTTTAGCAGGGATGGGCGGCTACACCTTC
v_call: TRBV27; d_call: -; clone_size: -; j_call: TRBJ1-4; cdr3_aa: CASRETGRVEKLFF; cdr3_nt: TGTGCCAGCAGGGAGACCGGTCGAGTTGAAAAACTGTTTTTT
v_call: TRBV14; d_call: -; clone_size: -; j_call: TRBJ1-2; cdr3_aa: CASSQQSGTAYYYGYTF; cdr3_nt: TGTGCCAGCAGCCAACAGTCCGGTACAGCTTATTACTATGGCTACACCTTC
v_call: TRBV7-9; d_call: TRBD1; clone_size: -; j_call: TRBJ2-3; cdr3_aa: CASRTGDQWGTQYF; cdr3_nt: TGTGCCAGCAGGACAGGGGATCAGTGGGGCACGCAGTATTTT
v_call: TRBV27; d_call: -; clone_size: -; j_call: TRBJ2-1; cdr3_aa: CASNKVGGYNEQFF; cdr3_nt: TGTGCCAGCAACAAAGTCGGCGGGTACAATGAGCAGTTCTTC
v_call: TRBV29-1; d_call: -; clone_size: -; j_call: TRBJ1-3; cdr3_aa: CSVEDPGPLGNTIYF; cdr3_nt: TGCAGCGTTGAAGATCCCGGTCCTCTAGGCAACACCATATATTTT
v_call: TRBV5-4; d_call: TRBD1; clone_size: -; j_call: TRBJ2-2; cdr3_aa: CASSSGTGEVTGELFF; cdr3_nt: TGTGCCAGCAGCTCGGGGACAGGGGAGGTCACCGGGGAGCTGTTTTTT
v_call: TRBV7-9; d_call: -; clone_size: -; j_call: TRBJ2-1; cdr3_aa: CASSFATGYNEQFF; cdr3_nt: TGTGCCAGCAGCTTTGCCACAGGTTACAATGAGCAGTTCTTC